The 25 T cell receptor beta chains below all came from one sample that was sequenced in a study of response to subunit inactivated influenza vaccine. TCRdb independently ran MiXCR on the RT-PCR reads; one entry per CDR3 protein. The sample carries about 310,000 distinct CDR3 sequences, approximately 21% recorded once. The source material was PBMCs from blood, sampled roughly 20 months after vaccination. Every receptor here comes from a man between 50 and 75 years old who received an inactivated influenza vaccine.

V gene TRBV9 combines with J gene TRBJ2-2; a weak D match, TRBD2 (5 bases). Germline CDR1 and CDR2: SGDLS and YYNGEE. V was shortened by 1 base and J by 4 bases, with 14 bases between the two germline ends. The CDR3 has 16 amino acids. The CDR3 DNA follows: TGTGCCAGCAGCGTAAGCGGAACACATGTCACCGGGGAGCTGTTTTTT. It encodes CASSVSGTHVTGELFF.

The genes are TRBV12-3 or TRBV12-4 and TRBJ1-4, with D unclear. The CDR3 length is 12 residues. The germline V and J ends were trimmed by 1 base and 8 bases, with 5 bases remaining between them. The DNA of the CDR3 is TGTGCCAGCAGTTTAGAGGTGGAAAAACTGTTTTTT. Translating it yields CASSLEVEKLFF.

This chain links TRBV2 with TRBJ2-3, with a possible D match to TRBD1 (6 bases). Per the germline V gene, CDR1 is SNHLY and CDR2 is FYNNEI. The V gene lost 5 bases and the J gene lost 6 bases, with 12 bases spanning the gap. This CDR3 spans 13 amino acids. DNA for the CDR3: TGTGCCAGCAGTAAACCGGACAGTGATACGCAGTATTTT. Its translation: CASSKPDSDTQYF.

This chain connects TRBV28 to TRBJ2-5, with 9 bases aligning to TRBD2. V was clipped by 2 bases and J by 5 bases; unmatched bases: 9. The CDR3 spans 16 residues. CDR1 and CDR2 from the germline V gene are MDHEN and SYDVKM. The CDR3 protein is CASSLDGLAGYETQYF. In DNA form, the CDR3 reads TGTGCCAGCAGTTTAGACGGGCTAGCGGGATATGAGACCCAGTACTTC. Full variable domain (remainder filled in from reference TRBV28 and TRBJ2-5): DVKVTQSSRYLVKRTGEKVFLECVQDMDHENMFWYRQDPGLGLRLIYFSYDVKMKEKGDIPEGYSVSREKKERFSLILESASTNQTSMYLCASSLDGLAGYETQYFGPGTRLLVL.

This sequence joins TRBV11-2 and TRBJ1-3; D is possibly TRBD1 (6 bases). This CDR3 spans 21 amino acids. The germline V and J ends were trimmed by 5 bases and 0 bases, with 29 bases remaining between them. CDR1 is SGHAT, CDR2 FQNNGV, per germline. The CDR3 DNA follows: TGTGCCAGCAGCCGCCCCTTCGTCACAGGGCGAACTTACCCCTCTGGAAACACCATATATTTT. Amino acid sequence: CASSRPFVTGRTYPSGNTIYF. The full variable domain, completed using reference TRBV11-2 and TRBJ1-3, is EAGVAQSPRYKIIEKRQSVAFWCNPISGHATLYWYQQILGQGPKLLIQFQNNGVVDDSQLPKDRFSAERLKGVDSTLKIQPAKLEDSAVYLCASSRPFVTGRTYPSGNTIYFGEGSWLTVV.

The chain recombines TRBV4-2 with TRBJ2-7, with 8 nucleotides matching TRBD1. The length of the CDR3 is 15 residues. CDR1 and CDR2 (germline): LGHNA, YNFKEQ. Unmatched junction bases numbered 4, after V lost 0 bases and J lost 3 bases. The CDR3 is CASSQEGTGHYEQYF. CDR3 in DNA: TGTGCCAGCAGCCAAGAGGGGACAGGCCACTACGAGCAGTACTTC.

This clonotype showed up many times. This chain uses TRBV18 with TRBJ1-2; 10 bases map to TRBD1. This CDR3 spans 17 amino acids. V lost 2 bases and J lost 5; bases outside the gene matches: 11. The germline V gene encodes CDR1 KGHSH and CDR2 LQKENI. The CDR3 spells CASSPSIRDRGNYGYTF. The CDR3 bases are TGTGCCAGCTCACCATCGATTAGGGACAGGGGAAATTATGGCTACACCTTC.

This clonotype was observed a handful of times. The chain is built from TRBV11-2 and TRBJ1-6, with D possibly matching TRBD1 (5 bases). CDR1 is SGHAT, CDR2 FQNNGV, per germline. This CDR3 spans 16 amino acids. V was cut by 6 bases and J by 3 bases, with 15 bases left in between. CDR3 sequence reads: CASRQDAASYNSPLHF. The CDR3 DNA sequence: TGTGCCAGCAGACAGGACGCGGCTAGCTATAATTCACCCCTCCACTTT.

This clonotype has only a few counts. The chain is built from TRBV7-9 and TRBJ1-4; TRBD1 is a possible D gene (6 bases). V lost 5 bases to trimming and J lost 0 bases, with 13 bases between them. The CDR3 has 16 amino acids. The germline V gene encodes CDR1 SEHNR and CDR2 FQNEAQ (reference sequence). CDR3 protein: CASSTGQSTTNEKLFF. DNA for the CDR3: TGTGCCAGCAGCACCGGACAGTCAACAACTAATGAAAAACTGTTTTTT.

A few counts support this clonotype. This rearrangement joins TRBV5-1 to TRBJ1-1; D perhaps matches TRBD1 (6 bases). Germline loops: CDR1 SGHRS, CDR2 YFSETQ. This CDR3 has 13 residues. V was pared by 5 bases and J by 0 bases, with 8 bases between. CDR3 loop: CASRWGLNTEAFF. The CDR3 bases are TGCGCCAGCAGATGGGGGCTGAACACTGAAGCTTTCTTT.

This sequence joins TRBV28 and TRBJ1-1; 9 nucleotides match TRBD1. CDR1 is MDHEN and CDR2 is SYDVKM in the germline V gene. CDR3 length equals 19 residues. V shed 3 bases, J shed 0 bases, and the junction held 14 bases outside the gene matches. The CDR3 DNA reads as TGTGCCAGCAGTTTCCTCAGCGGGACAGGGAAGATAGTGAACACTGAAGCTTTCTTT. It codes for CASSFLSGTGKIVNTEAFF.

This chain's CDR3 is CASSPGTDPKTQYF. CDR3 nucleotide sequence: TGTGCCAGCTCACCTGGGACAGACCCTAAGACCCAGTACTTC. The V and J genes are TRBV18 and TRBJ2-5, with 7 bases fitting TRBD1. Germline values: CDR1 KGHSH, CDR2 LQKENI. The length of the CDR3 is 14 residues. V was clipped by 3 bases and J by 6 bases; unmatched bases: 7.

This clonotype was seen only once. The V gene is TRBV15, the J gene TRBJ2-2; D unresolved. V lost 3 bases and J lost 8, with 16 bases in between. The length of the CDR3 is 15 residues. Germline CDR1 and CDR2: LNHNV and YYDKDF (reference sequence). The CDR3 region has the DNA TGTGCCACCAGCAGGCTAAGACCGTCTTTAGGGGAGCTGTTTTTT. Translation: CATSRLRPSLGELFF.

The rearrangement links TRBV6-1 to TRBJ2-1; 10 bases are shared with TRBD2. This CDR3 is 18 amino acids long. Germline trimming cut 4 bases from V and 2 bases from J; bases unmatched to any gene: 11. Germline V gene lookup returns CDR1 MNHNS and CDR2 SASEGT. CDR3 residues: CASSGHETGLAAYNEQFF. The CDR3 DNA reads as TGTGCCAGCAGTGGACACGAAACCGGACTAGCGGCCTACAATGAGCAGTTCTTC.

The rearrangement joins TRBV6-5 to TRBJ2-1; TRBD2 matches 8 bases. CDR3 length: 17 residues. The V and J ends lost 1 base and 0 bases, in that order; junction bases with no gene match: 5. Germline CDR1 reads MNHEY; CDR2 reads SVGAGI. The CDR3 loop reads CASSYFSTSVSYNEQFF. The CDR3 DNA reads as TGTGCCAGCAGTTACTTTTCGACTAGCGTCTCCTACAATGAGCAGTTCTTC.

This rearrangement joins TRBV19 to TRBJ1-1, with 7 bases lining up with TRBD1. CDR1 and CDR2 (germline): LNHDA, SQIVND (reference sequence). CDR3 length: 13 amino acids. Trimming cost V 9 bases and J 4 bases; bases outside gene matches: 8. The CDR3 DNA follows: TGTGCCAGCCTAGGACAGGTTGGCACTGAAGCTTTCTTT. Translated: CASLGQVGTEAFF.

V usage is TRBV29-1 and J usage is TRBJ1-2; no definite D call. This CDR3 is 12 amino acids long. Germline CDR1 is SQVTM and CDR2 is ANQGSEA. Trimming took off 6 bases at V and 5 bases at J, with 13 bases between the two ends. The CDR3 nucleotides are TGCAGCGTATATGACAAAATTTATGGCTACACCTTC. Encoded protein: CSVYDKIYGYTF.

This clonotype turned up a few times. This rearrangement joins TRBV5-6 to TRBJ1-2; no clear D gene. The CDR3 sequence is 14 residues long. The germline gives CDR1 SGHDT, CDR2 YYEEEE. V lost 0 bases, J lost 4 bases, and 10 bases lay in between. The CDR3 loop reads CASSLAGSGYGYTF. CDR3 sequence (DNA): TGTGCCAGCAGCTTGGCCGGCAGCGGCTATGGCTACACCTTC.

V is TRBV9 and J is TRBJ2-7; 8 bases fit TRBD2. Per germline, CDR1 SGDLS and CDR2 YYNGEE. The V and J ends lost 0 bases and 2 bases, in that order; junction bases with no gene match: 1. CDR3 size: 14 residues. CDR3: CASSVGLAPYEQYF. DNA of the CDR3: TGTGCCAGCAGCGTAGGACTAGCGCCCTACGAGCAGTACTTC.

The table lists this clonotype with many counts. The V gene is TRBV11-2, the J gene TRBJ1-5; D is ambiguous. In germline, CDR1 is SGHAT, CDR2 FQNNGV. The ends were cut back, 1 base at V and 4 bases at J, with 5 bases in the middle. The CDR3 consists of 13 residues. The CDR3 protein is CASSLVENQPQHF. The CDR3 nucleotides are TGTGCCAGCAGCTTAGTAGAGAATCAGCCCCAGCATTTT.

This clonotype was counted a single time. The chain couples TRBV5-4 to TRBJ1-2; D uncertain. V was cut by 1 base and J by 6 bases, with 7 bases left in between. The CDR3 sequence is 12 residues long. CDR1 is SGHNT and CDR2 is YYREEE in the germline V gene (reference sequence). Here the CDR3 reads CASSLPGNGYTF. CDR3 nucleotide sequence: TGTGCCAGCAGCTTGCCGGGCAATGGCTACACCTTC.

This clonotype was seen a handful of times. This sequence joins TRBV6-1 and TRBJ1-1, with D perhaps TRBD1 (5 bases). V lost 6 bases and J 4 bases, leaving 18 bases between the germline ends. The CDR3 runs to 15 residues. Germline V CDR1 and CDR2: MNHNS, SASEGT. CDR3 in amino acids: CASRHLGGGSTEAFF. CDR3 nucleotide sequence: TGTGCCAGCAGACACCTGGGGGGAGGAAGCACTGAAGCTTTCTTT.

This clonotype has only a few counts. The V gene is TRBV7-6, the J gene TRBJ2-7; D gene uncertain. The CDR3 is made up of 15 amino acids. The V end was cut by 0 bases, the J end by 7 bases, with 16 bases between. Germline CDR1 and CDR2: SGHVS and FNYEAQ. The CDR3 reads CASSLALDVRSEQYF. CDR3 in DNA: TGTGCCAGCAGCTTAGCGCTAGATGTTCGTTCAGAGCAGTACTTC.

Ten or more counts support this clonotype. The rearrangement uses TRBV6-1 and TRBJ1-5, with TRBD1 as a possible D gene (6 bases). Germline assignment: CDR1 MNHNS and CDR2 SASEGT. The CDR3 runs 15 residues. V gave up 2 bases and J gave up 6 bases, with 14 bases separating them. The CDR3 sequence is CASSELSRGFQPQHF. As DNA, the CDR3 is TGTGCCAGCAGTGAATTGTCGAGGGGGTTTCAGCCCCAGCATTTT.

This clonotype was seen ten or more times. J is TRBJ1-6 and V is TRBV15; D is unclear. Germline assignment: CDR1 LNHNV and CDR2 YYDKDF (reference sequence). The CDR3 is 17 amino acids. V was pared by 1 base and J by 6 bases, with 16 bases between. The CDR3 DNA sequence: TGTGCCACCAGCAGAGTGCTACTTAGACCCCCTAATTCACCCCTCCACTTT. Translating gives CATSRVLLRPPNSPLHF. Full variable domain (outside the CDR3, taken from reference TRBV15 and TRBJ1-6): DAMVIQNPRYQVTQFGKPVTLSCSQTLNHNVMYWYQQKSSQAPKLLFHYYDKDFNNEADTPDNFQSRRPNTSFCFLDIRSPGLGDTAMYLCATSRVLLRPPNSPLHFGNGTRLTVT.